The source of this TCR beta chain is a study of shared clonotypes between healthy human individuals (TCRdb year 2020). In terms of the full investigation: The cohort comprised a couple of women and three men aged 18 to 49 years. Per donor, three plates each were used for CD4 naive and CD4 memory, two for CD8 naive, and one for CD8 memory. Blood TCR repertoires of five healthy adults were deeply sequenced to estimate repertoire size and the extent of clonotype sharing between individuals. To increase sequencing depth and limit assay-specific biases, different laboratories used diverse techniques to prepare libraries and sequence TCR repertoires. Each donor's leukapheresis produced roughly between about 0.9 and 9.5 billion PBMCs.

The CDR3 contains 12 residues, cysteine and phenylalanine counted. Only the CDR3 DNA is retained, 36 bases long and in frame from the first base. Sequences SEHNR (CDR1) and FQNEAQ (CDR2) are obtained from the germline V gene (reference sequence). V gives up 6 bases and J gives up 8 bases, and the segment between their germline ends measures 13 bases. Here is what the overall study found, with its caveats: Based on pairwise subsampling, the degree of clonotype sharing among donors was expected to be affected by sequencing depth. Sampling was restricted to blood, and TCR repertoires in tissue are likely to differ from TCR repertoires in blood. Compared with non-shared clonotypes, the clonotypes found in all four sorted-subset donors had higher generation probabilities. Even with the large sequencing depth, rarefaction of the sorted-subset datasets indicated that sequencing was incomplete. Estimated clonotype richness was generally larger for naive than for memory subsets. The genetic and exposure-history diversity represented was limited by the small number of donors. Around 5.4% of naive CD4, 3% to 3.5% of naive CD8, around 2.3% of memory CD4, and about 0.4% of memory CD8 clonotypes were shared across several donors.

A remark on this clone: The specificity of this receptor is unknown. No much larger clonotype is one base removed from it; base qualities were not supplied.

The donors were healthy, HIV-negative adults with no recently reported acute infections or vaccinations. Every donor was a Caucasian adult living in Nashville, Tennessee, USA. The CD8 memory samples were a combination of magnetically selected CD45RO+ cells and CCR7-negative CD45RA+ effector memory (TemRA) cells. Blood was obtained by leukapheresis, after which PBMCs were separated by Ficoll-Histopaque density gradient centrifugation and cryopreserved in liquid nitrogen vapor phase. Analytical flow cytometry was used to check the purity and quantity of each magnetically sorted T cell population. Each sorted fraction had its genomic DNA isolated and then quantified by UV absorbance on a Nanodrop 2000c. Using the deep immunoSEQ assay, multiplex PCR amplified TCR CDR3 regions from genomic DNA. Extracted genomic DNA from each cell subset was spread evenly across all wells of several immunoSEQ 96-well plates, with each plate serving as a replicate. For sorted subsets, roughly 0.2 ug genomic DNA, equal to tens of thousands of T cell genomes, was loaded into each replicate PCR. The purified libraries were quantified using a Qubit 3.0 fluorometer, sized with a Bioanalyzer 2100, and then quantified again using the KAPA Library Quantification kit. Each immunoSEQ 96-well plate was sequenced on its own single-read 150-cycle Illumina NextSeq 550 flow cell. In the original analysis: Because the immunoSEQ output included only junctional sequences and no quality scores, the filtering could not be the same as the filtering used for full-length reads. Sequences were annotated with PyIR, a Python wrapper for IgBLAST v1.9, using IMGT germline references to assign V/J genes and CDR3. Any read was removed if the V/J assignment was weak (E-value above 1e-6), the CDR3 was missing, or the read contained stop codons, out-of-frame junctions, or ambiguous translated residues. A V3J clonotype was defined by an identical inferred V gene, J gene, and CDR3 amino acid sequence. To compute the percentage overlap between repertoires, the number of shared unique clonotypes was divided by the size of the smaller repertoire. Three approaches were used to assess repertoire richness: RTK rarefaction, the Chao1 estimator, and Recon v2.1 estimates of unobserved clonotypes. For all TCRbeta clonotypes obtained by the gDNA method from four donors, generation probabilities were computed with OLGA. The table was pulled from immuneACCESS by TCRdb, which kept in-frame rearrangements only. Such tables lose some clones; where checked, under half of the loss comes from unresolved V genes, and the rest has no known cause. V and J calls and clone size come straight from that table; D and trimming were deduced from the DNA. This sample is represented by 100,000 or so clones; roughly 70% of them were singletons. Jointly, the top ten make up approximately 24% of the sample.

The chain was built from TRBV7-9 and TRBJ1-1; a tentative D match to TRBD1 spans 5 bases. Source material: memory CD8+ T cells sorted from blood. The sample's cell subset or site label is to be understood as: CD45RO+ cells pooled with CCR7-negative TemRA cells. The sequence was collected from a woman aged 30 to 39 in good health. The CDR3 protein is CASSPGTDEAFF. The DNA reads as follows: TGTGCCAGCAGTCCTGGGACGGACGAAGCTTTCTTT.